A single sample is the source of the 7 T cell receptor beta chains below, sequenced in a study of control samples from healthy donors and cancer patients. The protocol was immunoSEQ multiplex PCR, while the TCRdb copy is restricted to in-frame clones and leaves out a portion. The data contain 150,000 to 200,000 clones, about 90% of them singletons. Sequenced sample: blood. The receptors derive from a woman aged 50 to 60 in good health.

The V and J genes are TRBV29-1 and TRBJ1-2; D call uncertain. The V gene lost 1 base and the J gene lost 5 bases, with 14 bases spanning the gap. This CDR3 has 14 residues. CDR1 is SQVTM, CDR2 ANQGSEA, per germline. CDR3 nucleotide sequence: TGCAGCGTTGAAGTCGCGTTTGAGGGTTATGGCTACACCTTC. As protein: CSVEVAFEGYGYTF.

The chain recombines TRBV5-4 with TRBJ1-6, with D hard to call. The V gene's germline CDR1 is SGHNT and CDR2 YYREEE (reference sequence). V was shortened by 1 base and J by 8 bases, with 16 bases between the two germline ends. This CDR3 contains 16 residues. The CDR3 protein is CASSLNQLSIDSPLHF. As DNA, the CDR3 is TGTGCCAGCAGCTTGAATCAGTTATCAATAGATTCACCCCTCCACTTT.

The gene calls are TRBV10-3 and TRBJ2-7; TRBD1 is a possible D gene (6 bases). The length of the CDR3 is 15 residues. CDR1 is ENHRY and CDR2 is SYGVKD in the germline V gene. V was clipped by 1 base and J by 3 bases, with 13 bases between them. CDR3 coding DNA: TGTGCCATCAGTGAGTATCAGGGGACCTACTACGAGCAGTACTTC. The encoded protein is CAISEYQGTYYEQYF.

This clone appeared once. This chain joins TRBV10-3 and TRBJ2-7, with a tentative D call TRBD1 (6 bases). The CDR3 is made up of 13 amino acids. Trimming removed 4 bases from V and 2 bases from J, with 9 bases in between. Per the germline V gene, CDR1 is ENHRY and CDR2 is SYGVKD. CDR3 sequence: CAISGTATYEQYF. DNA for the CDR3: TGTGCCATCAGTGGGACAGCCACCTACGAGCAGTACTTC.

J is TRBJ1-4 and V is TRBV3-1 (or the pseudogene TRBV3-2); D not certain. Looked up from germline, CDR1 is LGHDT and CDR2 is YNNKEL (reference sequence). V lost 11 bases, J lost 2 bases, and 9 bases lay in between. The CDR3 spans 12 residues. DNA of the CDR3: TGTGCCTGCGGCCCGACTAATGAAAAACTGTTTTTT. Its translation is CACGPTNEKLFF.

This chain links TRBV28 with TRBJ2-2; TRBD1 aligns across 8 bases. CDR1 MDHEN and CDR2 SYDVKM come from the germline V gene. CDR3 size: 15 residues. The junction had 7 bases not matched to a gene; V was cut back by 5 bases and J by 5 bases. The CDR3 reads CASSRAGGRTGELFF. The CDR3 DNA reads TGTGCCAGCAGTAGGGCAGGGGGCAGGACCGGGGAGCTGTTTTTT.

The chain uses TRBV19 and TRBJ1-6; a weak D match, TRBD1 (5 bases). The germline gives CDR1 LNHDA, CDR2 SQIVND (reference sequence). This CDR3 is 15 amino acids long. Trimming stripped 4 bases from V and 5 bases from J, with 12 bases between. The CDR3, as DNA: TGTGCCAGTAGTACCGTCAGGGCTAATAATTCACCCCTCCACTTT. It is translated as CASSTVRANNSPLHF.